This TCR beta chain derives from a study of CD8+ T cells in alopecia areata. The V end lost 2 bases, the J end lost 6 bases, and 21 bases lay between the germline ends. This CDR3 has 17 residues. Per germline, CDR1 LNHNV and CDR2 YYDKDF (reference sequence). PBMCs, the starting material, were the source of sorted CD4+ and CD8+ T cells. Isolated RNA was reverse transcribed into cDNA used as the sequencing template. Only in-frame clones appear in the TCRdb table, and some are missing; sequencing was by immunoSEQ multiplex PCR. The sample includes approximately 99,000 clones, approximately 59% seen only once; the top ten take 20% to 25%. The table lists this clone with a few counts. Its antigen is currently unknown. Points from the study as a whole: Higher clonality than in normal scalp was seen in lesional scalp, especially alopecia totalis/universalis. Compared with mice, patients displayed less clear TCR sharing, possibly for HLA-related reasons. There were also resident alphabeta T cells of normal skin sequenced in scalp samples.

This chain links TRBV15 with TRBJ2-3; TRBD2 might be the D (5 bases). This TCR was sampled from a human donor in good health. Sequences were obtained from CD8+ T cells sorted from blood. The CDR3 loop is CATSRRRLWPPRDTQYF. CDR3 DNA: TGTGCCACCAGCAGACGCCGACTATGGCCTCCAAGGGATACGCAGTATTTT.